This T cell receptor (beta chain) was profiled in a study of cytomegalovirus exposure and HLA in healthy donors. Whole-study findings and limits: It was in a later analysis that TCR association rates were seen to vary by HLA locus, highest for DRB1 and lowest for HLA-C. Presence/absence analyses assumed roughly uniform sequencing depth across donors. An Asian-associated ancestry cluster reportedly showed fewer N-insertions than the roughly 700-donor mean in a later analysis.

As regards this clone: What it binds is unknown.

CDR1 is SGHRS, CDR2 YFSETQ, per germline. Trimming cost V 3 bases and J 6 bases, with 9 bases left between them. The CDR3 runs 13 residues. The PCR had 60 Vbeta and 13 Jbeta primers. The data were produced by immunoSEQ multiplex PCR, yet TCRdb's version contains in-frame clones alone and is incomplete. Here the sample table reports about 77,000 clones. The source of this sequence is a man aged 45-65 years in good health and CMV-seropositive. The chain carries TRBV5-1 and TRBJ1-4; tentatively, D is TRBD1 (5 bases). Source material: PBMCs. The CDR3 DNA follows: TGCGCCAGCAGCTCCGGAGGGGATGAAAAACTGTTTTTT. This codes for CASSSGGDEKLFF.